This T cell receptor (delta chain) was sequenced during a study of gamma-delta T cells after stem cell transplantation. TCRdb reran clone calling via CATT on the RT-PCR reads. The sample includes more than 2,000 delta-chain clones, around 40% of them seen just once. In the case of this clone: A far larger clone lies a single base away; this is likely a read error. Other nucleotide sequences in the sample specify the same CDR3.

The CDR3 has 21 residues. In germline, CDR1 is GEAIGNYY, CDR2 EKD. V usage is TRDV2 and J usage is TRDJ3; 9 nucleotides match TRDD3. The sequence was obtained from a human donor. It is not recorded whose cells these are; they may come from a transplant donor. Sequences were obtained from gamma-delta T cells. The CDR3 sequence is CACDTIVLGDLGPWDTRHMFF. DNA for the CDR3: TGTGCCTGTGACACCATCGTACTGGGGGACCTGGGACCCTGGGACACCCGACACATGTTTTTC.